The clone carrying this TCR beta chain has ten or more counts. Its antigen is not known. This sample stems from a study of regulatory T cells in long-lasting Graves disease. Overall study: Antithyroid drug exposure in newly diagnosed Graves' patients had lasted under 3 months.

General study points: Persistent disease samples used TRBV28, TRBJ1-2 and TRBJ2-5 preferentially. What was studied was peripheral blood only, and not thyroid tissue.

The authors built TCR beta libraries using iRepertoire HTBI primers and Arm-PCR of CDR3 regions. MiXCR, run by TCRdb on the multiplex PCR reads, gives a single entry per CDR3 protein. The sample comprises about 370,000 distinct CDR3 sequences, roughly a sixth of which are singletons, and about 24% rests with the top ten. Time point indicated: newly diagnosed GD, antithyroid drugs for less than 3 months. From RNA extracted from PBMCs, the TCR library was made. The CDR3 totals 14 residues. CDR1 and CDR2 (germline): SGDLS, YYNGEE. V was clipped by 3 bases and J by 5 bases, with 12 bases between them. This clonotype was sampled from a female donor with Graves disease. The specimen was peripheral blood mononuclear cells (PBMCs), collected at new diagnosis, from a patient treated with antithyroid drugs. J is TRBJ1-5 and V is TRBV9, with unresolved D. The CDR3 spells CASSESSTDQPQHF. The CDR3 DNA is TGTGCCAGCAGCGAATCGAGTACCGATCAGCCCCAGCATTTT.